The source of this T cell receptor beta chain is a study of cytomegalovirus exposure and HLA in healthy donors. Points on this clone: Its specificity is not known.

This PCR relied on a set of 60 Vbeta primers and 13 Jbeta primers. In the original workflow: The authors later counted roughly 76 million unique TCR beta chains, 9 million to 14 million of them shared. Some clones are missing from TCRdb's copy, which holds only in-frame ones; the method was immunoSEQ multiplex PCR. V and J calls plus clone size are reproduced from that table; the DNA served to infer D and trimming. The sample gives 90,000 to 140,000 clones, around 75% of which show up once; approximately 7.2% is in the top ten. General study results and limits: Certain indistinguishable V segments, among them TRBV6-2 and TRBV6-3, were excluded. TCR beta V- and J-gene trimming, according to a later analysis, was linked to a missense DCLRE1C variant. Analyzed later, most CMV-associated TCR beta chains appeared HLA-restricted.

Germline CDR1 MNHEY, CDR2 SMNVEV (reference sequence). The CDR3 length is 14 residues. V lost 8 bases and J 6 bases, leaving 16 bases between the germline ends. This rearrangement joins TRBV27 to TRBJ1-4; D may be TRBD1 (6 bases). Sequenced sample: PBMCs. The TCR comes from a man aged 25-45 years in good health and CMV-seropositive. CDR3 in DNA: TGTGCCAGCCCCCAACAGGGAGGGGATGAAAAACTGTTTTTT. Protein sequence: CASPQQGGDEKLFF.